This T cell receptor (beta chain) was found in a study of cytomegalovirus exposure and HLA in healthy donors (dated by TCRdb to 2016 to 2017). Context from the whole study: According to a later analysis, one platform produced both the roughly 130 validation repertoires and the approximately 670 repertoires of the first cohort. To predict cytomegalovirus infection status, the study combined high-throughput TCR immunosequencing, statistical association of individual TCRs with disease status, and machine learning. The aim of the study was to test whether cataloging public T cell receptors could identify signatures of past pathogen exposure. Besides the first cohort of around 700 subjects, a separate validation cohort made up of roughly 120 different subjects was used.

Separate from the roughly 660-subject first cohort, the validation cohort of roughly 130 subjects was the group to which the donors belonged. This clone has only a few counts. The antigen it recognizes is unknown. There are no base qualities to consult, and no much larger clone falls within one base. Paper-wide results and their limitations: In vitro tests confirmed that a few of the cytomegalovirus-associated TCR beta chains recognize cytomegalovirus antigens. Subsequent analysis determined that TCRs grouped into clusters in the first cohort also showed a tendency toward co-occurrence across the approximately 110 validation repertoires, and 94% of cluster scores exceeded 0. Most TCR sequences were seen in very few donors, while some public TCRs were found in many individuals. The study gave a list of about 160 TCR beta chains associated with cytomegalovirus. All 110 or so repertoires were used to score co-occurrence in the validation cohort in a later analysis, because that analysis had no HLA typing for the cohort. According to the authors, the approach could potentially be generalized to other disease states and immunological phenotypes. Cytomegalovirus status was reported to be diagnosed by the classifier with high specificity and sensitivity in both the original and validation cohorts.

The library was obtained by the immunoSEQ multiplex PCR assay. The paper's data handling went like this. A statistical classification framework was built for diagnosing cytomegalovirus status from the catalog of TCR beta chain sequences. This is the immuneACCESS table as TCRdb keeps it, with only in-frame sequences that have V and J called. A part of the clones is gone; compared with another copy, unresolved V genes explain less than half, and the rest is unexplained. V and J calls plus clone size are reproduced from that table; the DNA served to infer D and trimming. This sample lists nearly 200,000 clones; approximately 80% were detected once. About an eighth of the sample lies in the top ten. The CDR3 has 12 amino acids, counting the end cysteine and phenylalanine. The read is trimmed to its CDR3 DNA, 36 bases read in frame from base 1. The germline V gene encodes CDR1 GTSNPN and CDR2 SVGIG (reference sequence). Trimming at the junction amounts to 7 bases on V and 2 bases on J, and the germline ends lie 11 bases apart.

The sequence joins TRBV30 to TRBJ1-2; TRBD1 might be the D gene, on 5 matching bases. Sequenced: PBMCs. This TCR was sampled from a woman aged 25 to 45 in good health and CMV-seropositive. For the CDR3, the sequence is CASTPGNYGYTF. The sequenced DNA: TGTGCCTCAACCCCAGGGAACTATGGCTACACCTTC.